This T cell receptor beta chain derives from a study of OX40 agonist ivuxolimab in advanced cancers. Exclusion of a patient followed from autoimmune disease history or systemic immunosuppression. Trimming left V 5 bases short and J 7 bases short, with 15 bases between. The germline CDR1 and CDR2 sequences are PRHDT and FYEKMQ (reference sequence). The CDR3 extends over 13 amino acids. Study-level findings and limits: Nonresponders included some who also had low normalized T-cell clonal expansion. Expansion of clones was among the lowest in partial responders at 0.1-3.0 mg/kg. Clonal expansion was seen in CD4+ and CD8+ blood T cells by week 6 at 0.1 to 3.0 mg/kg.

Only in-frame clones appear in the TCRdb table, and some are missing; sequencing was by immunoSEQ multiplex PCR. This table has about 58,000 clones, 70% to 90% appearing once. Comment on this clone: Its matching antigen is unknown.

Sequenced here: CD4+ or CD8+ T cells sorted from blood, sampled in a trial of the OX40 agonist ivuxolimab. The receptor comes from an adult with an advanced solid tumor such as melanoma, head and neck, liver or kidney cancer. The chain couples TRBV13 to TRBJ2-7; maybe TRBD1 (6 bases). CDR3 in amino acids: CASSPTGLGEQYF. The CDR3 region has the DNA TGTGCCAGCAGCCCGACAGGCCTGGGGGAGCAGTACTTC.